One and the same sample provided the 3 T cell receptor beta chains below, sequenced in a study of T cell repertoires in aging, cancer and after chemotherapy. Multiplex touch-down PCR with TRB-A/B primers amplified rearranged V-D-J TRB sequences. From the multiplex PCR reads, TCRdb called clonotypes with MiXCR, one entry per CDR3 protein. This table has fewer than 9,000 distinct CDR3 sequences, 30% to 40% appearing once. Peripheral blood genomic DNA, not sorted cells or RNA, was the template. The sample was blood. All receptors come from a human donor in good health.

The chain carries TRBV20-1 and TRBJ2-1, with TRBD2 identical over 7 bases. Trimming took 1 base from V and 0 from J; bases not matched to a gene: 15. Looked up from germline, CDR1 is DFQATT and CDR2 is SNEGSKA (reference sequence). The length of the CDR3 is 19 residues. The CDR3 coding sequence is TGCAGTGCTAGAGTCTCTTTGGTAGGAAGCGGGGCCTCCTACAATGAGCAGTTCTTC. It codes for CSARVSLVGSGASYNEQFF.

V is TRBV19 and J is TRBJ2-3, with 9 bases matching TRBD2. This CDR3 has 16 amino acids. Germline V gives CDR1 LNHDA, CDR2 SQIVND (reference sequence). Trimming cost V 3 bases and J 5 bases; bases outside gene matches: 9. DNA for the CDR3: TGTGCCAGTAGTATGATGGGCGGGAGGGCCAAAGATACGCAGTATTTT. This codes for CASSMMGGRAKDTQYF.

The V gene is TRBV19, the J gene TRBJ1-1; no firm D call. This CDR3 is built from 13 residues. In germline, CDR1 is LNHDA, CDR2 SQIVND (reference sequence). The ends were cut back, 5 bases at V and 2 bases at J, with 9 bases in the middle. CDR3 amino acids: CASSSTANTEAFF. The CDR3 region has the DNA TGTGCCAGTAGTTCGACGGCAAACACTGAAGCTTTCTTT.